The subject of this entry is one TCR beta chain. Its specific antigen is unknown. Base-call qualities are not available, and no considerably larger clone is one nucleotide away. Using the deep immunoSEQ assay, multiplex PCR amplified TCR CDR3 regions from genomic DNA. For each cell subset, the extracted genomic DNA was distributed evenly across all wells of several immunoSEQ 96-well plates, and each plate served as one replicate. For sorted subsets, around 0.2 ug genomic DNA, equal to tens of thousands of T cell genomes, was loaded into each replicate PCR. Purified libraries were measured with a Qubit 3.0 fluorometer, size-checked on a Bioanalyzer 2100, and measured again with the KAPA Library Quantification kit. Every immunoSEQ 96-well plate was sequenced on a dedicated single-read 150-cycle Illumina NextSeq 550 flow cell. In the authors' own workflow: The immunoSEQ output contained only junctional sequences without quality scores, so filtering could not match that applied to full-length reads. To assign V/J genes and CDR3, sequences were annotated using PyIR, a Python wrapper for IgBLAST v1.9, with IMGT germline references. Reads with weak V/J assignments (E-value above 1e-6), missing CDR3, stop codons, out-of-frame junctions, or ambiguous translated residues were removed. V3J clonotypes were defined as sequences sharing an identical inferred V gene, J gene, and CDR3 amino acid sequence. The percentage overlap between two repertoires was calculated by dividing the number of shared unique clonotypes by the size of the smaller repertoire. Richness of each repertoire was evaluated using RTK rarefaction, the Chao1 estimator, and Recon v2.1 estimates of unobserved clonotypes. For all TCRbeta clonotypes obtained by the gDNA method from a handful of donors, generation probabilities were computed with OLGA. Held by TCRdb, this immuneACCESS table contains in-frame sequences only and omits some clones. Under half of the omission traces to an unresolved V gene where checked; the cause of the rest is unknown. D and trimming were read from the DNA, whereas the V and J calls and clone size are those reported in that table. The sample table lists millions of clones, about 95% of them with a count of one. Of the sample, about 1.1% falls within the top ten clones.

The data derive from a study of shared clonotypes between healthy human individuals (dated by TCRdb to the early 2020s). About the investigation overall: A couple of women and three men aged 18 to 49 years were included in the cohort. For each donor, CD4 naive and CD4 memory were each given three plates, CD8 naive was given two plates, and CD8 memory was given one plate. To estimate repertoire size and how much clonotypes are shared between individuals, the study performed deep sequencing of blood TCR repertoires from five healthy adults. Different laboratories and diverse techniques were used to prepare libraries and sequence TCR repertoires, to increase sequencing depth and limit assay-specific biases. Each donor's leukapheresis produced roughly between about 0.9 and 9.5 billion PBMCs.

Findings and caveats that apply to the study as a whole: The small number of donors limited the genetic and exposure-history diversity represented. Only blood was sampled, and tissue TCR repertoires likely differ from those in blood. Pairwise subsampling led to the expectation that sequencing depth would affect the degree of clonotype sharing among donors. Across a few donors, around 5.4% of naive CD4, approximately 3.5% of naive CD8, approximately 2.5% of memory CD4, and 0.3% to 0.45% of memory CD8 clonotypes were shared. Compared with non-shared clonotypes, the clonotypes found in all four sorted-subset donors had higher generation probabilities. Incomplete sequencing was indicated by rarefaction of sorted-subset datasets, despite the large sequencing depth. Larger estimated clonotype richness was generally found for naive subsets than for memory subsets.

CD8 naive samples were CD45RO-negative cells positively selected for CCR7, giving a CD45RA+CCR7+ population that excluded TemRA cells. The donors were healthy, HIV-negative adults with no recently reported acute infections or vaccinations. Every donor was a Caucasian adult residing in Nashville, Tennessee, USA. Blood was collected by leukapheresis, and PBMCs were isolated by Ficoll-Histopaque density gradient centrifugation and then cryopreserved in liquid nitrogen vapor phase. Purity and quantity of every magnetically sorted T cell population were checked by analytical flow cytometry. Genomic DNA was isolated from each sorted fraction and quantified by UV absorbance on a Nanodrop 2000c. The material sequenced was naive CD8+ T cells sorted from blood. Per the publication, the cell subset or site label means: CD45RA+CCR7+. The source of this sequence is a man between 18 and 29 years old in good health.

The CDR3 has the sequence CASSPGLDEQYF. The DNA is TGTGCCAGCAGCCCCGGACTAGACGAGCAGTACTTC. The chain is made from TRBV5-5 and TRBJ2-7; TRBD2 aligns with 7 central bases. For CDR1 and CDR2, the germline V gene (reference sequence) lists SGHKS and YYEKEE. The CDR3 holds 12 amino acids from the cysteine to the phenylalanine. Left in the record is the CDR3 DNA by itself, 36 bases read in frame from the first base. Ends trimmed: V by 4 bases, J by 5 bases; bases unmatched to a gene: 3.